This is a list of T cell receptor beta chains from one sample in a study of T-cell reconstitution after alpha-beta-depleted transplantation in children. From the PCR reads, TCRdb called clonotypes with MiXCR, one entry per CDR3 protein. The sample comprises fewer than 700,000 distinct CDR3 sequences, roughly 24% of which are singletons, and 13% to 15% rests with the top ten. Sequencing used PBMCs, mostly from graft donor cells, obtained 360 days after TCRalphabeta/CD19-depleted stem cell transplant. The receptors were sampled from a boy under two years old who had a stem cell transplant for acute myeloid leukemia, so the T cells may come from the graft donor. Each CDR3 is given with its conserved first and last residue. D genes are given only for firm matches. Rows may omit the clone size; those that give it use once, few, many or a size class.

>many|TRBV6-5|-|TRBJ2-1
CASSYFPSPTYNEQFF
TGTGCCAGCAGTTACTTCCCCTCGCCCACCTACAATGAGCAGTTCTTC
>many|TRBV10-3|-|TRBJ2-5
CAIRSPALETQYF
TGTGCCATCAGGAGTCCAGCTCTAGAGACCCAGTACTTC
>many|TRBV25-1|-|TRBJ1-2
CASSSNRGYTF
TGTGCCAGCAGCTCAAACCGAGGCTACACCTTC
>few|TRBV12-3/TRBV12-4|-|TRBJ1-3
CASSPTLSGNTIYF
TGTGCCAGCAGTCCCACCCTCTCTGGAAACACCATATATTTT
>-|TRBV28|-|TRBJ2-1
CASSHRVEQFF
TGTGCCAGCAGCCACAGGGTGGAGCAGTTCTTC
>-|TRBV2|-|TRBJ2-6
CASSPDLAGANVLTF
TGTGCCAGCAGTCCGGACTTGGCAGGGGCCAACGTCCTGACTTTC
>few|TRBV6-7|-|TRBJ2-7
CASSRYRDTIDEQYF
TGTGCCAGCAGTCGATACCGGGACACGATCGACGAGCAGTACTTC
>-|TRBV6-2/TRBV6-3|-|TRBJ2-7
CASRGIYEQYF
TGTGCCAGCCGGGGAATCTACGAGCAGTACTTC
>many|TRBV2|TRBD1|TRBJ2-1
CASSRDRGSYNEQFF
TGTGCCAGCAGTCGGGACAGGGGATCCTACAATGAGCAGTTCTTC
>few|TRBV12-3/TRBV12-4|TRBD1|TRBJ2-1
CASSTRDRGYNEQFF
TGTGCCAGCAGCACCCGGGACAGGGGATACAATGAGCAGTTCTTC
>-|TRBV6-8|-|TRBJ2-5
CASSYSMSAETQYF
TGTGCCAGCAGTTACTCGATGTCAGCAGAGACCCAGTACTTC
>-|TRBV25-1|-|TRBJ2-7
CASSANMGLGNSYEQYF
TGTGCCAGCAGTGCAAATATGGGGTTGGGCAACTCCTACGAGCAGTACTTC
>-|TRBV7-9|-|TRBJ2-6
CASSYWTPGANVLTF
TGTGCCAGCAGTTACTGGACCCCTGGGGCCAACGTCCTGACTTTC
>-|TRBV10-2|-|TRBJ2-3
CASSEGWRAGSTDTQYF
TGCGCCAGCAGTGAAGGTTGGCGGGCAGGGAGCACAGATACGCAGTATTTT
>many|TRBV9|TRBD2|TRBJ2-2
CASSVKRAGGHTGELFF
TGTGCCAGCAGCGTTAAGAGAGCGGGGGGACACACCGGGGAGCTGTTTTTT
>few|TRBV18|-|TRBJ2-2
CASSHPRGPNTGELFF
TGTGCCAGCTCCCACCCGCGGGGGCCGAACACCGGGGAGCTGTTTTTT
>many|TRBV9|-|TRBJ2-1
CASSVANNEQFF
TGTGCCAGCAGCGTAGCCAACAATGAGCAGTTCTTC
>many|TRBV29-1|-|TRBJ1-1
CSGGFDTEAFF
TGCAGCGGGGGCTTCGACACTGAAGCTTTCTTT
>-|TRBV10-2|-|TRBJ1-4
CASSRGGGNEKLFF
TGCGCCAGCAGCAGGGGCGGCGGAAATGAAAAACTGTTTTTT
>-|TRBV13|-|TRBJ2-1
CASSLVMTTGATYNEQFF
TGTGCCAGCAGCTTGGTGATGACTACGGGGGCTACCTACAATGAGCAGTTCTTC
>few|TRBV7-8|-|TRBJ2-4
CASSPRDLAKNIQYF
TGTGCCAGCAGCCCACGGGACCTAGCCAAAAACATTCAGTACTTC
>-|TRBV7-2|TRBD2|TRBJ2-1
CASSLGGGFRFF
TGTGCCAGCAGCTTAGGGGGGGGTTTCAGGTTCTTC
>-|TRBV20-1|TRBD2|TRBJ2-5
CSATESGVWGTQYF
TGCAGTGCTACGGAGAGCGGGGTCTGGGGGACCCAGTACTTC
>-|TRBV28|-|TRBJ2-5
CASSPNTAAETQYF
TGTGCCAGCAGTCCCAATACGGCGGCAGAGACCCAGTACTTC
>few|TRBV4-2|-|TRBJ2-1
CASSQEALVPYNEQFF
TGTGCCAGCAGCCAAGAAGCCCTAGTACCTTACAATGAGCAGTTCTTC
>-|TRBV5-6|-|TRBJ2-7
CASSLDVQSSYEQYF
TGTGCCAGCAGCTTGGATGTTCAGAGCTCCTACGAGCAGTACTTC
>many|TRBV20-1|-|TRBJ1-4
CSARDTSTTNEKLFF
TGCAGTGCTAGAGATACCAGCACCACTAATGAAAAACTGTTTTTT
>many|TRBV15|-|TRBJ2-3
CATSRGLPPDTQYF
TGTGCCACCAGCAGAGGGCTACCCCCAGATACGCAGTATTTT
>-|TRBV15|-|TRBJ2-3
CATKGPDSTDTQYF
TGTGCCACCAAGGGGCCCGACAGCACAGATACGCAGTATTTT
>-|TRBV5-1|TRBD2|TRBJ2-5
CASSQGLRAQETQYF
TGCGCCAGCTCTCAGGGACTACGAGCCCAAGAGACCCAGTACTTC
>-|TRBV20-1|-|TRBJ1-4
CSARDRVLPEKLFF
TGCAGTGCTAGAGACAGGGTGCTCCCTGAAAAACTGTTTTTT
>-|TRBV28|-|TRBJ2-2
CASSYRTDTGELFF
TGTGCCAGCAGTTATCGGACGGACACCGGGGAGCTGTTTTTT
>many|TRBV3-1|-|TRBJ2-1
CASSPLVGDEQFF
TGTGCCAGCAGCCCTTTAGTTGGGGATGAGCAGTTCTTC
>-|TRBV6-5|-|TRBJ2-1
CASSYSPDWPYNEQFF
TGTGCCAGCAGTTACTCCCCGGACTGGCCCTACAATGAGCAGTTCTTC
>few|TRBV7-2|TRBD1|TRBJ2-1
CASTPRTGYNEQFF
TGTGCCAGCACCCCCCGGACAGGGTACAATGAGCAGTTCTTC
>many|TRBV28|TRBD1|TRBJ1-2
CASSSGTARYTF
TGTGCCAGCAGTTCTGGGACAGCGCGCTACACCTTC
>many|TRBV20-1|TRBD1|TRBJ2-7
CSASPGQGLYEQYF
TGCAGTGCTAGTCCGGGACAGGGGTTATACGAGCAGTACTTC
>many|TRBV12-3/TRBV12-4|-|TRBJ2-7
CASSRTDEQYF
TGTGCCAGCAGCCGGACCGACGAGCAGTACTTC
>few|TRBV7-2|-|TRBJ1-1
CASSKPSGLNTEAFF
TGTGCCAGCAGCAAGCCCTCAGGGCTAAACACTGAAGCTTTCTTT
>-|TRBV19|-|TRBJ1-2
CASTGGLDGYTF
TGTGCCAGTACGGGGGGGCTGGACGGCTACACCTTC
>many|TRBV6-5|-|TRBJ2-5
CASSYSTLQETQYF
TGTGCCAGCAGTTACTCAACACTGCAAGAGACCCAGTACTTC
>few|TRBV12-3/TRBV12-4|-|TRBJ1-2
CASSFAGLGYTF
TGTGCCAGCAGTTTCGCAGGGCTCGGCTACACCTTC
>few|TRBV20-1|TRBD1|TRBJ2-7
CSARGTRDRGSSYEQYF
TGCAGTGCTAGAGGAACCCGGGACAGAGGAAGCTCCTACGAGCAGTACTTC
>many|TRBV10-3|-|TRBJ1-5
CAISGVKNQPQHF
TGTGCCATCAGTGGGGTCAAAAATCAGCCCCAGCATTTT
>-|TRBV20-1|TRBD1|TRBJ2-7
CSANSLRGQGDEQYF
TGCAGTGCCAACTCATTACGCGGACAGGGCGACGAGCAGTACTTC
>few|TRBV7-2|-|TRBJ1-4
CASSAVYNEKLFF
TGTGCCAGCAGCGCAGTCTATAATGAAAAACTGTTTTTT
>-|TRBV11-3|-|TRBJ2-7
CASSFSWSNSYEQYF
TGTGCCAGCAGCTTTAGTTGGTCTAACTCCTACGAGCAGTACTTC
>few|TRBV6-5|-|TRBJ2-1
CASSYSSHGNEQFF
TGTGCCAGCAGTTACTCGAGTCACGGGAATGAGCAGTTCTTC